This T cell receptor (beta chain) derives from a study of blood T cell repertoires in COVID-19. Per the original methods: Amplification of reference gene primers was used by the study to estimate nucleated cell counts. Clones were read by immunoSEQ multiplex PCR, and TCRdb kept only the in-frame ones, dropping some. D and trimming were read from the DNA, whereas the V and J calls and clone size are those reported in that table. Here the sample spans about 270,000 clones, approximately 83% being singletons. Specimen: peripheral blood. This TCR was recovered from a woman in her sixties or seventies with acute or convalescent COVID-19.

CDR3 sequence reads: CASRAGGLYNEQFF. The CDR3 bases are TGTGCCAGCAGGGCGGGGGGGCTCTACAATGAGCAGTTCTTC. The chain links TRBV2 to TRBJ2-1, with 9 nucleotides matching TRBD2. The germline CDR1 and CDR2 sequences are SNHLY and FYNNEI. CDR3 size: 14 residues. The J segment lost 3 bases and the V segment lost 6 bases, leaving 3 bases of the junction unmatched.